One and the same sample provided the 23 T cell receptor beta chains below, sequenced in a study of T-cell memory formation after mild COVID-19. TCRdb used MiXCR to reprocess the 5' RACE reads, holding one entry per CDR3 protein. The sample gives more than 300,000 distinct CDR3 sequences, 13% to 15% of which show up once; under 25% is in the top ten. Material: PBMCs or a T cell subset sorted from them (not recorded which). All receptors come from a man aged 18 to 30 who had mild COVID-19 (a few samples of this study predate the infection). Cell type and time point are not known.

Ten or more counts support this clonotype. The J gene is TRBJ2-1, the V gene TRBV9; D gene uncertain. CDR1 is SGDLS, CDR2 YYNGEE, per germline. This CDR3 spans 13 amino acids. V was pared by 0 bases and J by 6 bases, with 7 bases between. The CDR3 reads CASSVVQGNEQFF. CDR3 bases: TGTGCCAGCAGCGTAGTACAAGGCAATGAGCAGTTCTTC. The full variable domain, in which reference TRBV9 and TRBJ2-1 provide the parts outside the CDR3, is DSGVTQTPKHLITATGQRVTLRCSPRSGDLSVYWYQQSLDQGLQFLIQYYNGEERAKGNILERFSAQQFPDLHSELNLSSLELGDSALYFCASSVVQGNEQFFGPGTRLTVL.

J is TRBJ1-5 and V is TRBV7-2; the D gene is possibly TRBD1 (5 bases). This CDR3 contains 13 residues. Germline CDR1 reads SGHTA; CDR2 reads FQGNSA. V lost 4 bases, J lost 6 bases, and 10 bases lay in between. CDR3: CASSSIDSQPQHF. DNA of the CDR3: TGTGCCAGCAGCTCAATAGACAGTCAGCCCCAGCATTTT. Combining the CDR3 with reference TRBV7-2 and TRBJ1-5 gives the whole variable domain GAGVSQSPSNKVTEKGKDVELRCDPISGHTALYWYRQSLGQGLEFLIYFQGNSAPDKSGLPSDRFSAERTGGSVSTLTIQRTQQEDSAVYLCASSSIDSQPQHFGDGTRLSIL.

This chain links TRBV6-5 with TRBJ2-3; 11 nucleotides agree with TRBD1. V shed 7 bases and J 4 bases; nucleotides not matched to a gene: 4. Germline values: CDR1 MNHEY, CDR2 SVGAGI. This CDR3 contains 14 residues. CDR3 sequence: CASTGTGGPDTQYF. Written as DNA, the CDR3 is TGTGCCAGCACCGGGACAGGGGGACCAGATACGCAGTATTTT.

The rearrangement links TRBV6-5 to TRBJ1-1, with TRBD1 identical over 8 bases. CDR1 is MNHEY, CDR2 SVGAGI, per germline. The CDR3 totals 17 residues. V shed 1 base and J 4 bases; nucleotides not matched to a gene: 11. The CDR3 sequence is CASSYLPPGQAGTEAFF. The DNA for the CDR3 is TGTGCCAGCAGTTACTTGCCCCCGGGACAGGCGGGCACTGAAGCTTTCTTT.

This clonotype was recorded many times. CDR3 nucleotides: TGCGCCAGCAGCTTGGCGGGACTCGAACCTACCTACGAGCAGTACTTC. Translating it yields CASSLAGLEPTYEQYF. The genes are TRBV5-1 and TRBJ2-7; weak D call: TRBD2 (6 bases). The length of the CDR3 is 16 residues. V lost 0 bases and J lost 2, with 15 bases in between. Germline V gene data show CDR1 as SGHRS and CDR2 as YFSETQ.

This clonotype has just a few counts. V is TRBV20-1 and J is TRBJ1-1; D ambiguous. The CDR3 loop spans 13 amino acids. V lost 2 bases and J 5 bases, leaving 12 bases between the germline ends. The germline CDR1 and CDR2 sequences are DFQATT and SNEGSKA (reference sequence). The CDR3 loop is CSARKTGGTEAFF. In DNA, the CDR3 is TGCAGTGCTAGAAAGACGGGTGGGACTGAAGCTTTCTTT.

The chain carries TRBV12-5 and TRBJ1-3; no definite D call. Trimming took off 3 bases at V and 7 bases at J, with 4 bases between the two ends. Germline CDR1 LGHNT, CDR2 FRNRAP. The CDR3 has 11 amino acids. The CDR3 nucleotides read TGTGCTAGTGGTTTCTCGAACACCATATATTTT. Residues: CASGFSNTIYF.

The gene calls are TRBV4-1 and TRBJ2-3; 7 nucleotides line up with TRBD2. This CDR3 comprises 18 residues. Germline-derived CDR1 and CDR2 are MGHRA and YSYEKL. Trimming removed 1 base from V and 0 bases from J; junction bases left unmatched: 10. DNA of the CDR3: TGCGCCAGCAGCCAAGTCCCCCCCGGCGGGGGAAGCACAGATACGCAGTATTTT. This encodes CASSQVPPGGGSTDTQYF.

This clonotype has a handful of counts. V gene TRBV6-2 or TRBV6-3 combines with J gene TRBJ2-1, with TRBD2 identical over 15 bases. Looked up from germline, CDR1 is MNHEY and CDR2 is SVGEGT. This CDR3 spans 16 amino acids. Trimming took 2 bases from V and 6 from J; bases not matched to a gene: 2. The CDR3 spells CASSYPGLAGGNEQFF. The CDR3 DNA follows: TGTGCCAGCAGTTACCCGGGACTAGCGGGAGGCAATGAGCAGTTCTTC.

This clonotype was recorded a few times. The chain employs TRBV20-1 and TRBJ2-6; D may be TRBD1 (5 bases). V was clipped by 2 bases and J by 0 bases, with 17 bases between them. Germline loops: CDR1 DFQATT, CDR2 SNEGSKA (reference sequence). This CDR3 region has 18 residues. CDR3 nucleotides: TGCAGTGCTAGAAACCAGGGTTGGCTTCCCTCTGGGGCCAACGTCCTGACTTTC. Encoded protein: CSARNQGWLPSGANVLTF.

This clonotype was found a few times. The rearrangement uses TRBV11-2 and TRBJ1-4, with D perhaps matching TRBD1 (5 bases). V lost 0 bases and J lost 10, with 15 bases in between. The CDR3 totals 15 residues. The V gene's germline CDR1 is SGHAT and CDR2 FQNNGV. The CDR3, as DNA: TGTGCCAGCAGCTTAGAACCGGGACCTGGGGGAAAACTGTTTTTT. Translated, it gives CASSLEPGPGGKLFF.

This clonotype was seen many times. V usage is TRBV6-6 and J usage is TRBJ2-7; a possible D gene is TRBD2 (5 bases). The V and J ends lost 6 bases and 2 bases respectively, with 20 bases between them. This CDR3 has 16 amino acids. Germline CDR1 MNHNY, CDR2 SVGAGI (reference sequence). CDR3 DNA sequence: TGTGCCAGCAGCCCCCGGGGAAGCGGCTTAACCTACGAGCAGTACGTC. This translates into CASSPRGSGLTYEQYV.

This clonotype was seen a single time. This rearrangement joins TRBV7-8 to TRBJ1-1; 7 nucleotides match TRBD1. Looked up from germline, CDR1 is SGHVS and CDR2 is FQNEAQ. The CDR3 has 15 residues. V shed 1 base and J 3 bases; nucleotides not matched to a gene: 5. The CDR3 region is CASSLERQGDTEAFF. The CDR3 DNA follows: TGTGCCAGCAGCTTAGAGAGGCAGGGGGACACTGAAGCTTTCTTT.

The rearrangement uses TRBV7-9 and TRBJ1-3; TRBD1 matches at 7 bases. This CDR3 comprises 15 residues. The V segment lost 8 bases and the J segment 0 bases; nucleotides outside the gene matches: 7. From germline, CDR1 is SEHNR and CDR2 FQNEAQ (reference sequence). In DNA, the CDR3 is TGTGCCAGCGGCTCGGACAGGTACTCTGGAAACACCATATATTTT. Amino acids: CASGSDRYSGNTIYF.

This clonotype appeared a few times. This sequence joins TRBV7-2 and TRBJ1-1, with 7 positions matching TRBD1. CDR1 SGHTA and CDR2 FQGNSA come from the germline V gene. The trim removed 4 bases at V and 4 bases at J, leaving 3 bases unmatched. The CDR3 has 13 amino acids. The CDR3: CASSSPGGTEAFF. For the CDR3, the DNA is TGTGCCAGCAGCTCTCCAGGGGGCACTGAAGCTTTCTTT.

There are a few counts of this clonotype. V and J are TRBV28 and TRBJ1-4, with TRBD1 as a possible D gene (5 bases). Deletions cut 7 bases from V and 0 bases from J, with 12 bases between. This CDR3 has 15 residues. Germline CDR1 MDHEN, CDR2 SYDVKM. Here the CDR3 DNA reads TGTGCCAGCACTATAGGGACTGCAACTAATGAAAAACTGTTTTTT. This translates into CASTIGTATNEKLFF.

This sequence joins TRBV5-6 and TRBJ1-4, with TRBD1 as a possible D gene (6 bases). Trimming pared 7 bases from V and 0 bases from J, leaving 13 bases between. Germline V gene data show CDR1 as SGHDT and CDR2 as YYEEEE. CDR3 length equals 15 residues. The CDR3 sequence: CASGQGSPTNEKLFF. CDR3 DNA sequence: TGTGCCAGCGGTCAGGGGTCTCCAACTAATGAAAAACTGTTTTTT.

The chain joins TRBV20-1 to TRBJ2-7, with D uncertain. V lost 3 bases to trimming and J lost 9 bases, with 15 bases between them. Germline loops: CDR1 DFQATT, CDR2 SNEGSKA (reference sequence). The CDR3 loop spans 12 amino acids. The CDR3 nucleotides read TGCAGTGCTAGGATGGGCCCACCACGGCAGTACTTC. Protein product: CSARMGPPRQYF.

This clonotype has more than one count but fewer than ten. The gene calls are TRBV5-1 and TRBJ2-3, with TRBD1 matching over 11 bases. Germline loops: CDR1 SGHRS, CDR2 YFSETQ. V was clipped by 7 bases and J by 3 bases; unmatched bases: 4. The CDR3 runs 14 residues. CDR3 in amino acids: CASGGQGATDTQYF. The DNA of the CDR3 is TGCGCCAGCGGTGGACAGGGGGCAACAGATACGCAGTATTTT.

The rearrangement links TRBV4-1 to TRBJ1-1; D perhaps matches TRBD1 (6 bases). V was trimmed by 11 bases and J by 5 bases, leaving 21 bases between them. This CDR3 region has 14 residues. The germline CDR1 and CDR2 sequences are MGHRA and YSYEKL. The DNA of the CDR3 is TGCGCCTCGACTAGGGGGTCCCGGTCAACTGAAGCTTTCTTT. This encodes CASTRGSRSTEAFF.

CDR3 region: CAAGQGTQETQYF. CDR3 nucleotides: TGTGCTGCGGGACAGGGGACCCAAGAGACCCAGTACTTC. V is TRBV2 and J is TRBJ2-5; 10 bases line up with TRBD1. In germline, CDR1 is SNHLY, CDR2 FYNNEI. The CDR3 spans 13 residues.

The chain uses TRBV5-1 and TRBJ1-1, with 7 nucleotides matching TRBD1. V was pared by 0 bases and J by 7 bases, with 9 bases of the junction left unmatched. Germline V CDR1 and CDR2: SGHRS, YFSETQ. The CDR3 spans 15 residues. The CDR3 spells CASSLEGQWTDEAFF. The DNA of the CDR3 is TGCGCCAGCAGCTTGGAGGGACAGTGGACAGATGAAGCTTTCTTT. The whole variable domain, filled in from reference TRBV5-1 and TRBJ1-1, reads KAGVTQTPRYLIKTRGQQVTLSCSPISGHRSVSWYQQTPGQGLQFLFEYFSETQRNKGNFPGRFSGRQFSNSRSEMNVSTLELGDSALYLCASSLEGQWTDEAFFGQGTRLTVV.

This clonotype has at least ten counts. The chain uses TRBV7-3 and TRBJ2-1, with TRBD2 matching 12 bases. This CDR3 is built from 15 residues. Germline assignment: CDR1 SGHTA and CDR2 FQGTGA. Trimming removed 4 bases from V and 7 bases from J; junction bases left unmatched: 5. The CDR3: CASSSTSGGGNEQFF. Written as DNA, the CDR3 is TGTGCCAGCAGCTCGACTAGCGGGGGAGGAAATGAGCAGTTCTTC.